These T cell receptor beta chains were read from a single sample in a study of identifying expanded T cells in peripheral blood. Generated by immunoSEQ multiplex PCR, the TCRdb table keeps only in-frame clones and is missing some. The sample includes 100,000 or so clones, 85% to 90% of them seen just once. The sample taken for sequencing was blood. These receptors were collected from a person between 18 and 75 years old in good health. Each CDR3 is given with its conserved first and last residue. D genes are given only for firm matches.

NA | TRBJ1-2 | TRBV5-4 | TGTGCCAGCAAACGAACAGGATCTAACACCCTTAACCTTAGGGGCTACACCTTC | CASKRTGSNTLNLRGYTF
TRBD1 | TRBJ2-7 | TRBV7-2 | TGTGCCAGCAGCTCGAGACAGGGGTACTACGAGCAGTACTTC | CASSSRQGYYEQYF
NA | TRBJ2-7 | TRBV5-1 | TGCGCCAGCAGGGGATCCTACGAGCAGTACTTC | CASRGSYEQYF
NA | TRBJ1-1 | TRBV7-9 | TGTGCCAGCAGCTTAGCGACAAAACAAACTGAAGCTTTCTTT | CASSLATKQTEAFF
TRBD2 | TRBJ2-3 | TRBV28 | TGTGCCAGCACCCTCGGGCGGGGGGTCCTCACAGATACGCAGTATTTT | CASTLGRGVLTDTQYF
NA | TRBJ1-1 | TRBV5-1 | TGCGCCAGCAGCTTGCAGCCGATGAACACTGAAGCTTTCTTT | CASSLQPMNTEAFF
NA | TRBJ1-5 | TRBV10-3 | TGTGCCACCCAGACCCCTGGCGAGCCCCAGCATTTT | CATQTPGEPQHF
NA | TRBJ2-1 | TRBV11-3 | TGTGCCAGCAGCTTAGAGCAGGGGGGCTCGAGCTCCTACAATGAGCAGTTCTTC | CASSLEQGGSSSYNEQFF
TRBD1 | TRBJ1-1 | TRBV7-9 | TGTGCCAGCAGCCGACCGGGACAGGGTGATACTGAAGCTTTCTTT | CASSRPGQGDTEAFF
TRBD1 | TRBJ1-6 | TRBV7-6 | TGTGCCAGCGGAGACAGGGAGGGAGCACCCCTCCACTTT | CASGDREGAPLHF
TRBD1 | TRBJ2-5 | TRBV5-6 | TGTGCCAGCAGCTTGCCACAAGGGACAGGGGTGAAAGGGGACTTC | CASSLPQGTGVKGDF